The present T cell receptor (beta chain) was sequenced within a study of blood T cell repertoires in COVID-19. On the study more broadly: From T cells, B-cell-depleted T cells, or PBMCs came the material, which was cDNA or gDNA.

This CDR3 spans 16 amino acids. Trimming removed 0 bases from V and 2 bases from J, with 14 bases in between. Germline-derived CDR1 and CDR2 are SGHNT and YYREEE (reference sequence). This clone was picked up one time. How the authors handled the data: For nucleated cells, counts were estimated from reference gene primer amplification. The table came from immunoSEQ multiplex PCR; TCRdb's copy has only in-frame clones and leaves some out. V and J calls and clone size are as listed in that table; D and trimming were resolved from the DNA. The sample has about 180,000 clones, about 80% seen once. Sequencing was done on a sample of peripheral blood. The receptor's source is a human donor in a cohort sampled during active COVID-19. The chain employs TRBV5-4 and TRBJ2-5, with D possibly being TRBD1 (5 bases). CDR3 nucleotides: TGTGCCAGCAGCTTGGATTTCGCAGGGCTACAAGAGACCCAGTACTTC. The encoded protein is CASSLDFAGLQETQYF.